The rows below give T cell receptor beta chains drawn from one sample of a study of shared clonotypes between healthy human individuals. Repertoires were generated with immunoSEQ multiplex PCR, while TCRdb's copy carries only in-frame clones and drops some. Counted here are about 1.1 million clones, approximately 75% occurring once; the ten biggest clones make up almost 0.9%. Sample: memory CD4+ T cells from PBMCs. Source of these receptors: a man aged 18-30 years in good health. Some clones in this sample may be carry-over from other donors' samples. Both conserved end residues are part of each CDR3. The D gene is left open where the match is weak. Some rows mark clone size as missing; the rest say once, few, many or name a class of expanded clone.

d_gene | abundance | j_gene | v_gene | CDR3nt | CDR3aa
. | . | TRBJ2-6 | TRBV7-3 | TGTGCCAGCAGCCGGACAAACTCTGGGGCCAACGTCCTGACTTTC | CASSRTNSGANVLTF
. | . | TRBJ1-5 | TRBV2 | TGTGCCAGCAAACAGGAATTGAATCAGCCCCAGCATTTT | CASKQELNQPQHF
. | . | TRBJ2-5 | TRBV9 | TGTGCCAGCAGCCCACGAGCTCCACGGGGGCGACAGGAGACCCAGTACTTC | CASSPRAPRGRQETQYF
. | once | TRBJ2-1 | TRBV7-3 | TGTGCCAGCAGCTTAAGCGTGGGCCCTCTTGGGGATGAGCAGTTCTTC | CASSLSVGPLGDEQFF
. | once | TRBJ2-1 | TRBV11-2 | TGTGCCAGCAGGGACGGGACGGGGAGCAAACGCGAGCAGTTCTTC | CASRDGTGSKREQFF
. | . | TRBJ2-1 | TRBV9 | TGTGCCAGCAGCGCCGACGTTGGCGGATACAATGAGCAGTTCTTC | CASSADVGGYNEQFF
. | . | TRBJ1-1 | TRBV4-2 | TGTGCCAGCAGCCAACCCCCCGGTGGCGGTGAATTTGAAGCTTTCTTT | CASSQPPGGGEFEAFF
. | . | TRBJ1-5 | TRBV28 | TGTGCCAGCCTGCGGGGAGATGGCAATCAGCCCCAGCATTTT | CASLRGDGNQPQHF
. | . | TRBJ2-3 | TRBV5-4 | TGTGCCAGCAGTTGGTTACGGGGTGTAGATACGCAGTATTTT | CASSWLRGVDTQYF
. | once | TRBJ2-2 | TRBV19 | TGTGCCAGTAGGGACCGCGCGAACACCGGGGAGCTGTTTTTT | CASRDRANTGELFF
. | . | TRBJ1-1 | TRBV5-1 | TGCGCCAGCAGCTTGGTAGGTAGGGAGGACACTGAAGCTTTCTTT | CASSLVGREDTEAFF
. | . | TRBJ1-5 | TRBV7-2 | TGTGCCAGCAGCTTAGGGGGCCTTGTTGATCAGCCCCAGCATTTT | CASSLGGLVDQPQHF
. | few | TRBJ2-7 | TRBV5-4 | TGTGCCAGCAGCTTGAATCACGGGGTCCGGGGCCCCTACGAGCAGTACTTC | CASSLNHGVRGPYEQYF
TRBD2 | . | TRBJ2-1 | TRBV7-3 | TGTGCCAGCAGCTTACAAGCGGGAGGGCCTGAGCAGTTCTTC | CASSLQAGGPEQFF
TRBD2 | once | TRBJ2-2 | TRBV7-3 | TGTGCCAGCAGTAGGACGCGGGAGGGCCGATCAGGGGAGCTGTTTTTT | CASSRTREGRSGELFF
. | . | TRBJ2-7 | TRBV2 | TGTGCCAGCAGCCTGGACAGCTACGAGCAGTACTTC | CASSLDSYEQYF
TRBD2 | once | TRBJ2-1 | TRBV11-3 | TGTGCCAGCAGCCCGCCCGGTGGGCTAGCGGGAGCCGAGCAGTTCTTC | CASSPPGGLAGAEQFF
. | . | TRBJ1-1 | TRBV4-1 | TGCGCCAGCAGCCAAGAGCTTTCGAGGGGGACTGAAGCTTTCTTT | CASSQELSRGTEAFF
. | . | TRBJ2-7 | TRBV11-2 | TGTGCCAGTAATCGGGCCAGCTACGAGCAGTACTTC | CASNRASYEQYF
. | . | TRBJ1-4 | TRBV9 | TGTGCCAGCAGCGTAGCTGTGACAGATAATGAAAAACTGTTTTTT | CASSVAVTDNEKLFF
. | few | TRBJ2-2 | TRBV11-3 | TGTGCCAGCAGCTTAGAGTCGGGGAACACCGGGGAGCTGTTTTTT | CASSLESGNTGELFF
TRBD1 | . | TRBJ1-4 | TRBV19 | TGTGCCAGTAGACCTCTAAACAGGGGCGATGAAAAACTGTTTTTT | CASRPLNRGDEKLFF
TRBD2 | . | TRBJ2-7 | TRBV5-1 | TGCGCCAGCAGCCGGTCGGGAGGGGACTACGAGCAGTACTTC | CASSRSGGDYEQYF
. | . | TRBJ2-2 | TRBV7-2 | TGTGCCAGCAGCTTAGGGGCGGGCACCGGGGAGCTGTTTTTT | CASSLGAGTGELFF
TRBD1 | . | TRBJ1-1 | TRBV2 | TGTGCCAGCAGACGGGTAAAGGGGGCAGGAGAAGCTTTCTTT | CASRRVKGAGEAFF
. | . | TRBJ2-2 | TRBV27 | TGTGCCAGCAGTCCCACAGGGGGGGTAGTGGTCGGGGAGCTGTTTTTT | CASSPTGGVVVGELFF
. | . | TRBJ2-7 | TRBV6-1 | TGTGCCAGCAGTGAGGGGGTAAAAGTTCGCGAGCAGTACTTC | CASSEGVKVREQYF
TRBD1 | many | TRBJ2-7 | TRBV7-2 | TGTGCCAGCAGTCAACAGGGGTTCCTCAACGAGCAGTACTTC | CASSQQGFLNEQYF
. | . | TRBJ2-5 | TRBV5-1 | TGCGCCAGCAGCCCCGGGACTGCTGGTTGGGAGACCCAGTACTTC | CASSPGTAGWETQYF
. | . | TRBJ2-7 | TRBV19 | TGTGCCAGTAGTATAGGGGGCGGTTACGAGCAGTACTTC | CASSIGGGYEQYF
TRBD1 | . | TRBJ1-1 | TRBV10-1 | TGCGCCAGCAGTGAGTCGACAGGGGGGTGGACTGAAGCTTTCTTT | CASSESTGGWTEAFF
TRBD1 | . | TRBJ2-5 | TRBV5-8 | TGTGCCAGCAGGCGACAGGGATTAGGTCAAGAGACCCAGTACTTC | CASRRQGLGQETQYF
. | . | TRBJ1-5 | TRBV30 | TGTGCCTGGAGTGCCGGGGACACCCGAAGGGGCAATCAGCCCCAGCATTTT | CAWSAGDTRRGNQPQHF
. | once | TRBJ2-7 | TRBV19 | TGTGCCAGTAGACGGAGGTCAGCACTCTCCTACGAGCAGTACTTC | CASRRRSALSYEQYF
TRBD1 | . | TRBJ2-3 | TRBV18 | TGTGCCAGCTCATCTCAGACAGGGTGGGTCCCAGATACGCAGTATTTT | CASSSQTGWVPDTQYF
. | . | TRBJ2-1 | TRBV4-3 | TGCGCCAGCAGGGACGACATAGGATCCTACAATGAGCAGTTCTTC | CASRDDIGSYNEQFF
. | few | TRBJ1-2 | TRBV7-9 | TGTGCCAGCAGCTTAGCGGGCGGTCAGAGCAGCTATGGCTACACCTTC | CASSLAGGQSSYGYTF
TRBD2 | . | TRBJ2-1 | TRBV5-1 | TGCGCCAGCAGCGAAACCCGGGGACTAGCGGGAAGCAATGAGCAGTTCTTC | CASSETRGLAGSNEQFF
. | few | TRBJ1-1 | TRBV5-1 | TGCGCCAGCAGCAATAAAAGGGACACTGAAGCTTTCTTT | CASSNKRDTEAFF
TRBD2 | . | TRBJ2-1 | TRBV18 | TGTGCCAGCTCACCCGGACTAGCGGGAGAGAGTGAGCAGTTCTTC | CASSPGLAGESEQFF
. | . | TRBJ2-7 | TRBV7-8 | TGTGCCAGCAGCGCTGTTTTTCTCGACGAGCAGTACTTC | CASSAVFLDEQYF
. | . | TRBJ2-5 | TRBV18 | TGTGCCAGCTCACCAGAAGGGGGGGAAGAGACCCAGTACTTC | CASSPEGGEETQYF
TRBD1 | . | TRBJ1-6 | TRBV5-1 | TGCGCCAGCAGCTTTGGGACAGCGAGATATAATTCACCCCTCCACTTT | CASSFGTARYNSPLHF
. | . | TRBJ2-3 | TRBV4-2 | TGTGCCAGCAGCCAACCAAGGGGCCAAGTGTATTTT | CASSQPRGQVYF
. | once | TRBJ2-5 | TRBV27 | TGTGCCAGCAGTTTACAAAACGGCAGGCAAGAGACCCAGTACTTC | CASSLQNGRQETQYF
. | . | TRBJ2-5 | TRBV11-2 | TGTGCCAGCAGCTTAGTGGATAGGGTCTACTTC | CASSLVDRVYF
. | . | TRBJ2-1 | TRBV5-1 | TGCGCCAGCAGCTTGATTTACAATGAGCAGTTCTTC | CASSLIYNEQFF
. | . | TRBJ2-2 | TRBV30 | TGTGCCTGCCTAATCTCGAACACCGGGGAGCTGTTTTTT | CACLISNTGELFF
TRBD2 | many | TRBJ2-1 | TRBV28 | TGTGCCAGCAGTTCTACTAGCGTTGGTGAGCAGTTCTTC | CASSSTSVGEQFF
TRBD2 | . | TRBJ2-1 | TRBV30 | TGTGCCTGCCGGGAGGGGGTAACTAGCGGACCCTGGGACAATGAGCAGTTCTTC | CACREGVTSGPWDNEQFF
. | . | TRBJ2-1 | TRBV10-3 | TGTGCCATCAGCTCTGGGCAGGAAACCTACAATGAGCAGTTCTTC | CAISSGQETYNEQFF
. | . | TRBJ2-7 | TRBV5-5 | TGTGCCAGCAGCTTGGCCAATTCACCCGGCTACGAGCAGTACTTC | CASSLANSPGYEQYF